Following are 12 T cell receptor beta chains from one sample sequenced in a study of blood T cell repertoires in COVID-19. Here immunoSEQ multiplex PCR was the method, and the copy in TCRdb shows in-frame clones only, minus some. Of about 120,000 clones listed, less than 90% are singletons. Material for sequencing was PBMCs or T cells enriched from blood (not recorded which). These receptors originate from a woman aged 25 to 39 who had recovered from COVID-19.

The chain employs TRBV6-5 and TRBJ2-5; D ambiguous. In germline, CDR1 is MNHEY, CDR2 SVGAGI. The CDR3 spans 15 residues. The V gene lost 11 bases and the J gene lost 1 base, with 20 bases spanning the gap. This CDR3 is CAGHTDGSPQETQYF. In nucleotides, the CDR3 is TGTGCCGGGCATACGGATGGCAGCCCCCAAGAGACCCAGTACTTC.

The V call is TRBV9, the J call TRBJ2-5, with 8 bases lining up with TRBD2. Per germline, CDR1 SGDLS and CDR2 YYNGEE. The V and J ends lost 4 bases and 5 bases, in that order; junction bases with no gene match: 13. The CDR3 runs 16 residues. CDR3 DNA: TGTGCCAGCAGCCCCCAAGGCCGGGGGGGGGTGGAGACCCAGTACTTC. Residues: CASSPQGRGGVETQYF.

The chain carries TRBV4-2 and TRBJ2-7; 10 bases match TRBD1. The CDR3 length is 15 residues. Per germline, CDR1 LGHNA and CDR2 YNFKEQ. V shed 1 base, J shed 3 bases, and the junction held 3 bases outside the gene matches. CDR3 in amino acids: CASSQGGQGVYEQYF. CDR3 coding DNA: TGTGCCAGCAGCCAAGGCGGACAGGGGGTCTACGAGCAGTACTTC.

The chain uses TRBV4-2 and TRBJ1-3; 10 bases fit TRBD1. The V segment lost 2 bases and the J segment 6 bases; nucleotides outside the gene matches: 7. The CDR3 extends over 16 amino acids. Per germline, CDR1 LGHNA and CDR2 YNFKEQ. CDR3 in DNA: TGTGCCAGCAGCCAATTCGGACAGGGGGTTTTAAACACCATATATTTT. Its protein product is CASSQFGQGVLNTIYF.

This chain uses TRBV7-2 with TRBJ2-1; D is ambiguous. Trimming pared 1 base from V and 4 bases from J, leaving 11 bases between. This CDR3 spans 15 amino acids. Germline V gene lookup returns CDR1 SGHTA and CDR2 FQGNSA. The CDR3 DNA is TGTGCCAGCAGCTTAGGTTCCTCTCCTTACAATGAGCAGTTCTTC. It yields the protein CASSLGSSPYNEQFF.

The chain uses TRBV27 and TRBJ2-1, with 10 nucleotides matching TRBD2. Germline-derived CDR1 and CDR2 are MNHEY and SMNVEV (reference sequence). CDR3 length equals 18 residues. The V gene end was trimmed by 6 bases and the J gene end by 0 bases; junction bases not matched to a gene: 11. CDR3 sequence: CASSPRRTSGSSYNEQFF. The CDR3 DNA follows: TGTGCCAGCAGCCCACGCCGGACTAGCGGAAGCTCCTACAATGAGCAGTTCTTC.

The chain uses TRBV7-2 and TRBJ1-6, with a weak D call TRBD1 (5 bases). The CDR3 runs to 15 residues. Looked up from germline, CDR1 is SGHTA and CDR2 is FQGNSA. The V and J ends lost 5 bases and 5 bases respectively, with 13 bases between them. CDR3 sequence reads: CASSPPGLDNSPLHF. The CDR3 DNA sequence: TGTGCCAGCAGCCCGCCGGGACTCGATAATTCACCCCTCCACTTT.

The chain is built from TRBV5-4 and TRBJ2-2; maybe TRBD2 (6 bases). CDR1 SGHNT and CDR2 YYREEE come from the germline V gene (reference sequence). Deletions cut 1 base from V and 3 bases from J, with 7 bases between. The CDR3 has 14 residues. In DNA form, the CDR3 reads TGTGCCAGCAGCTTGTCTAGCGACACCGGGGAGCTGTTTTTT. Its protein is CASSLSSDTGELFF. Full variable domain (remainder filled in from reference TRBV5-4 and TRBJ2-2): ETGVTQSPTHLIKTRGQQVTLRCSSQSGHNTVSWYQQALGQGPQFIFQYYREEENGRGNFPPRFSGLQFPNYSSELNVNALELDDSALYLCASSLSSDTGELFFGEGSRLTVL.

The genes are TRBV9 and TRBJ1-4, with D possibly matching TRBD1 (5 bases). Trimming shortened V by 1 base and J by 7 bases, and 14 bases separated the two germline ends. The germline V gene has CDR1 SGDLS and CDR2 YYNGEE. There are 15 residues in the CDR3. In nucleotides, the CDR3 is TGTGCCAGCAGCGTATCCCCCGACAGTACTGAAAAACTGTTTTTT. Its translation: CASSVSPDSTEKLFF.

About this clone: Sequence at one end of the junction differs from germline and may be a read error. The V call is TRBV2, the J call TRBJ2-7; D gene ambiguous. The V gene's germline CDR1 is SNHLY and CDR2 FYNNEI. The CDR3 contains 11 residues. The CDR3 region is CASSPDKGRHF. Written as DNA, the CDR3 is TGTGCCAGCAGTCCCGACAAAGGTAGGCACTTC.

This clone was counted a single time. The chain has TRBV18 and TRBJ1-2; D is perhaps TRBD1 (5 bases). Trimming pared 3 bases from V and 8 bases from J, leaving 16 bases between. The CDR3 contains 14 residues. Germline CDR1 reads KGHSH; CDR2 reads LQKENI. CDR3 nucleotides: TGTGCCAGCTCACCTACGGACACCGGCGGAGGCTACACCTTC. As protein: CASSPTDTGGGYTF.

The chain recombines TRBV9 with TRBJ2-3, with D perhaps TRBD1 (5 bases). V dropped 0 bases and J dropped 6 bases, with 20 bases sitting between them. CDR1 is SGDLS, CDR2 YYNGEE, per germline. The CDR3 is made up of 17 amino acids. The CDR3 reads CASSVGGRGRAGDTQYF. CDR3 bases: TGTGCCAGCAGCGTAGGGGGCCGTGGTAGGGCTGGGGATACGCAGTATTTT.